The sequence of this T cell receptor (beta chain) was determined in a study of beta chain features in type 1 diabetes. The authors reverse transcribed all of the isolated RNA, so sequencing captured expressed TCRB transcripts. The data were produced by immunoSEQ multiplex PCR, yet TCRdb's version contains in-frame clones alone and is incomplete. This table has around 450,000 clones, over 10% appearing once. Trimming cost V 4 bases and J 0 bases, with 17 bases left between them. Germline CDR1 and CDR2: SQVTM and ANQGSEA. The CDR3 totals 16 residues. The specimen sequenced was naive CD4+ T cells from blood. V gene TRBV29-1 combines with J gene TRBJ2-3; possibly TRBD2 for D (5 bases). This clonotype was obtained from a woman under 30 in good health. CDR3 residues: CSVGGKAAVSTDTQYF. CDR3 DNA sequence: TGCAGCGTTGGAGGGAAAGCCGCGGTCAGCACAGATACGCAGTATTTT.